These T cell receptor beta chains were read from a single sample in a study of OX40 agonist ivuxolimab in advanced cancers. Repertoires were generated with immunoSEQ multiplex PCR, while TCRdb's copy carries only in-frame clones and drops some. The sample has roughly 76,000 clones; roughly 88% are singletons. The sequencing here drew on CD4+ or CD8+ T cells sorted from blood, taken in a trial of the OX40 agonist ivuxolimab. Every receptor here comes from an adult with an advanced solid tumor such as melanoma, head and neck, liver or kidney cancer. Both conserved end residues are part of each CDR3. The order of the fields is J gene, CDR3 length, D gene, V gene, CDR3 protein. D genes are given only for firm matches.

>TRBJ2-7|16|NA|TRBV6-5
CASSYSSAGHSYEQYF
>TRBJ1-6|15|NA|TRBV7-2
CASSPAGGLLPPLHF
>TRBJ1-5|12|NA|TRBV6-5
CASHSWDQPQHF
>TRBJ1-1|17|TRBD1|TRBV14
CASSSRPGQRSNTEAFF
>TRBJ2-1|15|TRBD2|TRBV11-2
CASSLDSGGGNEQFF
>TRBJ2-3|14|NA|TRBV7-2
CASSLGQGTDTQYF
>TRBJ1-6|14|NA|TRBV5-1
CASSRRGYNSPLHF
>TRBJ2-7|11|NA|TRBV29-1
CSVTSGDEQYF
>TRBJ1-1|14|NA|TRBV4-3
CASSQRRRRGRTFF
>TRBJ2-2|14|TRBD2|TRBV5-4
CASSLAGVTGELFF
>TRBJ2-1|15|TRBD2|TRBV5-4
CASSHWTSGGAGQFF
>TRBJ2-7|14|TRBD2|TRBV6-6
CASSPRGGYDEQYF
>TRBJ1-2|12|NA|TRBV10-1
CASSDKLYGYTF
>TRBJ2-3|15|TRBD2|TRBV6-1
CASSAGGAPPDTQYF
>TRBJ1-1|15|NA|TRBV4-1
CASSPSRTMNTEAFF
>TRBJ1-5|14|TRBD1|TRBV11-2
CASSTGTGGQPQHF
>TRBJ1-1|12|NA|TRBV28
CASCRENTEAFF
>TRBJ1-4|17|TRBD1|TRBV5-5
CASSPPGQGPTNEKLFF
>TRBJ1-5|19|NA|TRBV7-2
CASSFDSPSRAASDQPQHF
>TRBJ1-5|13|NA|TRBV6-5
CASSRDSYQPQHF